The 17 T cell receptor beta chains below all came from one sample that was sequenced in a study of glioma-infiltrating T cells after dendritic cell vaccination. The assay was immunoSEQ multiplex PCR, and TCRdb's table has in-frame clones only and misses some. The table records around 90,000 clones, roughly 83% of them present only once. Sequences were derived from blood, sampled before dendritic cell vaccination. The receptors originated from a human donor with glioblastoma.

CDR3 coding DNA: TGTGCCAGCGGAGAGGACTATGGCTACACCTTC. This sequence encodes CASGEDYGYTF. The chain is built from TRBV6-5 and TRBJ1-2; D call uncertain. This CDR3 is built from 11 residues. Germline V lookup: CDR1 MNHEY, CDR2 SVGAGI. Trimming shortened V by 8 bases and J by 3 bases, and 7 bases separated the two germline ends.

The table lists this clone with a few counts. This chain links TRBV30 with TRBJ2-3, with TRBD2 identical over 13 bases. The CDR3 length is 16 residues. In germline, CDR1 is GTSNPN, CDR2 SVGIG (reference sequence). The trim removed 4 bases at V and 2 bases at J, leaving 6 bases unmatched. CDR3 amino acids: CAWTAGLAGATDTQYF. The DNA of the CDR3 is TGTGCCTGGACCGCAGGACTAGCGGGAGCCACAGATACGCAGTATTTT.

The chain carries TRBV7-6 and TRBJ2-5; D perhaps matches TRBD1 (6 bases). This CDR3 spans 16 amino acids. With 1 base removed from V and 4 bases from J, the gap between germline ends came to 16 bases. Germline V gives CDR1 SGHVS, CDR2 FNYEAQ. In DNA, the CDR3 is TGTGCCAGCAGCTTAGGGGGGCAGGGGACGGGAGAGACCCAGTACTTC. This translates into CASSLGGQGTGETQYF.

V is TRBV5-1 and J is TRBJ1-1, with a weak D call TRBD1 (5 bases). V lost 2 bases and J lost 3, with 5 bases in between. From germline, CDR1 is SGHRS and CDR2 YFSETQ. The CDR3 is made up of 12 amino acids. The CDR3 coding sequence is TGCGCCAGCAGCTTACAGGACACTGAAGCTTTCTTT. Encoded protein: CASSLQDTEAFF.

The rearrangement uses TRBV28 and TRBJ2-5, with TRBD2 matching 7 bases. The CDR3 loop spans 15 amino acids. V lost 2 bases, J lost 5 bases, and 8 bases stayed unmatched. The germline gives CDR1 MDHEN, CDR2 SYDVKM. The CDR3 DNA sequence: TGTGCCAGCAGTTTAGTCTCGGGGGGTTGGGAGACCCAGTACTTC. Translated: CASSLVSGGWETQYF.

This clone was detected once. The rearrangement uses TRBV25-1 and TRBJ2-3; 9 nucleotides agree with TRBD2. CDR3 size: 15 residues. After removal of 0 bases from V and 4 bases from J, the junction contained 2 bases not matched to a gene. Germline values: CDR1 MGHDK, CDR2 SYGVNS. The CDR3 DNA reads TGTGCCAGCAGTGAATATAGCGGGAGCGCAGATACGCAGTATTTT. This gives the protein CASSEYSGSADTQYF.

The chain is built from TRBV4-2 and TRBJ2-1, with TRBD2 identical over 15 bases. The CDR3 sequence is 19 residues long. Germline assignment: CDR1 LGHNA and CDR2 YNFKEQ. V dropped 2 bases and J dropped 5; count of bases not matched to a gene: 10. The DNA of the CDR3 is TGTGCCAGCAGCCAATTGGGACTAGCGGGAGGCTCCGGGAACAATGAGCAGTTCTTC. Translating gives CASSQLGLAGGSGNNEQFF.

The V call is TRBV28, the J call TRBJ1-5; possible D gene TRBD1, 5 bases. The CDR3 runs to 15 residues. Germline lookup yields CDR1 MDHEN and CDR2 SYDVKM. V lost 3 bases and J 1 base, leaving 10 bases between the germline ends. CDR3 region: CASSFAGMSNQPQHF. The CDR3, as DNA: TGTGCCAGCAGTTTCGCAGGGATGAGCAATCAGCCCCAGCATTTT.

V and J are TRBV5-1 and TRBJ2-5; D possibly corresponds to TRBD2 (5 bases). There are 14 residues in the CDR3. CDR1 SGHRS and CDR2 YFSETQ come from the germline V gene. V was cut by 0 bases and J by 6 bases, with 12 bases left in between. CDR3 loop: CASSLVEAWQTQYF. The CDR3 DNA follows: TGCGCCAGCAGCTTGGTGGAGGCGTGGCAGACCCAGTACTTC.

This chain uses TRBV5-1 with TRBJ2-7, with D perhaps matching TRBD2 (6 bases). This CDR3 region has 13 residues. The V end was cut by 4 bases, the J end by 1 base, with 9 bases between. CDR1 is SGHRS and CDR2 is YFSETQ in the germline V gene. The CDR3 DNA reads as TGCGCCAGCAGCATCGGGACTTCCTACGAGCAGTACTTC. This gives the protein CASSIGTSYEQYF.

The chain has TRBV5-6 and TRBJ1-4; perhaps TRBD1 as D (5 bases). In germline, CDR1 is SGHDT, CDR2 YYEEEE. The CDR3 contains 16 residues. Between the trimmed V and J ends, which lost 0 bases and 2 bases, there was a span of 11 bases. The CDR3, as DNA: TGTGCCAGCAGCTTGGATGGGGGGTACACTAATGAAAAACTGTTTTTT. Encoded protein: CASSLDGGYTNEKLFF.

DNA of the CDR3: TGTGCCAGCAGCTCTAGCGGGAGGGTCGGAAACATTCAGTACTTC. Amino acids: CASSSSGRVGNIQYF. The chain has TRBV6-5 and TRBJ2-4, with 12 bases fitting TRBD2. V dropped 6 bases and J dropped 6; count of bases not matched to a gene: 6. There are 15 residues in the CDR3. Germline V CDR1 and CDR2: MNHEY, SVGAGI.

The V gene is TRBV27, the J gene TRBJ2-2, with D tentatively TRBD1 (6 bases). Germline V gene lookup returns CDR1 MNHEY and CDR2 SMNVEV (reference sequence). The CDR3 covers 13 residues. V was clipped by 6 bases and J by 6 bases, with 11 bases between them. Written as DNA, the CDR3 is TGTGCCAGCAGCCGAACAGGGTCCGGGGAGCTGTTTTTT. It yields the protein CASSRTGSGELFF.

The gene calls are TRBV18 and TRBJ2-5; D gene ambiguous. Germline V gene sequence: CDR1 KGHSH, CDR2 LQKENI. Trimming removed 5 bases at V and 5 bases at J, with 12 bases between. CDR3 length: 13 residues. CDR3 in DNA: TGTGCCAGCTCAGCAAGACTTGAGGAGACCCAGTACTTC. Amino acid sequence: CASSARLEETQYF.

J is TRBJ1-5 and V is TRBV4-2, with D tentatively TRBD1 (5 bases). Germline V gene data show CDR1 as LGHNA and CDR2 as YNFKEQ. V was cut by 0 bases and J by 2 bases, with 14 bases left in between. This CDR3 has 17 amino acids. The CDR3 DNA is TGTGCCAGCAGCCAAGATCCCGGGGGTAGTCGCAATCAGCCCCAGCATTTT. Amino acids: CASSQDPGGSRNQPQHF.

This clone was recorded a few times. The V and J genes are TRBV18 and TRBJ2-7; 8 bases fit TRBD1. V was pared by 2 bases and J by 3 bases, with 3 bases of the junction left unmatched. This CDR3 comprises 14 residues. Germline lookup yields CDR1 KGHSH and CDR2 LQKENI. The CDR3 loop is CASSPRTGSYEQYF. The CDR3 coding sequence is TGTGCCAGCTCACCAAGGACAGGGAGCTACGAGCAGTACTTC. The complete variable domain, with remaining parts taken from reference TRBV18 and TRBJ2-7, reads NAGVMQNPRHLVRRRGQEARLRCSPMKGHSHVYWYRQLPEEGLKFMVYLQKENIIDESGMPKERFSAEFPKEGPSILRIQQVVRGDSAAYFCASSPRTGSYEQYFGPGTRLTVT.

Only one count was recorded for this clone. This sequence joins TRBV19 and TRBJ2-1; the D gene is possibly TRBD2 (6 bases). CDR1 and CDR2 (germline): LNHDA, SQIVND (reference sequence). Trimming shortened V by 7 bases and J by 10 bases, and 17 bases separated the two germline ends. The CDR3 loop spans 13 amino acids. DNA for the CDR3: TGTGCCAGTACCAAACACCGGGACTTAGAGCAGTTCTTC. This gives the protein CASTKHRDLEQFF. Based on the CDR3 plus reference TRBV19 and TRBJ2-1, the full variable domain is DGGITQSPKYLFRKEGQNVTLSCEQNLNHDAMYWYRQDPGQGLRLIYYSQIVNDFQKGDIAEGYSVSREKKESFPLTVTSAQKNPTAFYLCASTKHRDLEQFFGPGTRLTVL.